This is a list of T cell receptor beta chains from one sample in a study of shared clonotypes between healthy human individuals. This table comes from immunoSEQ multiplex PCR, and its TCRdb copy is limited to in-frame clones, with some not included. The sample yields roughly 2 million clones, over 85% seen once. Sequencing input: naive CD4+ T cells sorted from blood. The receptors here all came from a man younger than 35 in good health. Each CDR3 is given with its conserved first and last residue. The order of the fields is clone size, J gene, V gene, D gene, CDR3 DNA, CDR3 protein. A D gene is named only where the DNA matches it firmly. Some rows mark clone size as missing; the rest say once, few, many or name a class of expanded clone.

clone size: NA
J gene: TRBJ2-7
V gene: TRBV7-2
D gene: NA
CDR3 DNA: TGTGCCAGCAGCACCGGCCTAGCCGGGACCTACGAGCAGTACTTC
CDR3 protein: CASSTGLAGTYEQYF

clone size: NA
J gene: TRBJ2-7
V gene: TRBV5-5
D gene: NA
CDR3 DNA: TGTGCCAGCAGCTTGGCCGATGGCCCTTCCTACGAGCAGTACTTC
CDR3 protein: CASSLADGPSYEQYF

clone size: once
J gene: TRBJ1-3
V gene: TRBV30
D gene: NA
CDR3 DNA: TGTGCCTGGAGTAGAGGCTCTGTATCTGGAAACACCATATATTTT
CDR3 protein: CAWSRGSVSGNTIYF

clone size: NA
J gene: TRBJ2-1
V gene: TRBV11-3
D gene: TRBD2
CDR3 DNA: TGTGCCAGCAGCCCCCTCGGGGCGGGAGGGCCTATTTTCAATGAGCAGTTCTTC
CDR3 protein: CASSPLGAGGPIFNEQFF

clone size: NA
J gene: TRBJ2-7
V gene: TRBV9
D gene: NA
CDR3 DNA: TGTGCCAGCAGCGTAGCGGCAGGGCTCTTCTACGAGCAGTACTTC
CDR3 protein: CASSVAAGLFYEQYF

clone size: NA
J gene: TRBJ2-1
V gene: TRBV19
D gene: TRBD1
CDR3 DNA: TGTGCCAGTAGGACAGGGTGGGGAAATGAGCAGTTCTTC
CDR3 protein: CASRTGWGNEQFF

clone size: NA
J gene: TRBJ2-2
V gene: TRBV11-2
D gene: NA
CDR3 DNA: TGTGCCAGCAGCACCCAGGCGACCGGGGAGCTGTTTTTT
CDR3 protein: CASSTQATGELFF

clone size: NA
J gene: TRBJ1-5
V gene: TRBV18
D gene: NA
CDR3 DNA: TGTGCCAGCTCACCGGGGAGGGTAGGACAGCCCCAGCATTTT
CDR3 protein: CASSPGRVGQPQHF

clone size: NA
J gene: TRBJ1-1
V gene: TRBV7-2
D gene: TRBD1
CDR3 DNA: TGTGCCAGCAGCATTACAGGGGTGAACACTGAAGCTTTCTTT
CDR3 protein: CASSITGVNTEAFF

clone size: NA
J gene: TRBJ1-1
V gene: TRBV10-3
D gene: TRBD1
CDR3 DNA: TGTGCCATCAGTGAGGCAGGGGGCACTGAAGCTTTCTTT
CDR3 protein: CAISEAGGTEAFF

clone size: NA
J gene: TRBJ2-7
V gene: TRBV18
D gene: TRBD1
CDR3 DNA: TGTGCCAGCTCTCTCAAAGGACAGGAGGTTATCTCCTACGAGCAGTACTTC
CDR3 protein: CASSLKGQEVISYEQYF

clone size: NA
J gene: TRBJ1-6
V gene: TRBV21-1
D gene: NA
CDR3 DNA: TGTGCCAGCAGCTCCCCGACAGGGACATATAATTCACCCCTCCACTTT
CDR3 protein: CASSSPTGTYNSPLHF

clone size: NA
J gene: TRBJ2-7
V gene: TRBV5-6
D gene: NA
CDR3 DNA: TGTGCCAGCAGCCTCAGGGTTCGGCACGAGCAGTACTTC
CDR3 protein: CASSLRVRHEQYF

clone size: NA
J gene: TRBJ2-7
V gene: TRBV10-1
D gene: NA
CDR3 DNA: TGCGCCAGCAGCGCGAGCTCCTACGAGCAGTACTTC
CDR3 protein: CASSASSYEQYF

clone size: once
J gene: TRBJ2-5
V gene: TRBV7-9
D gene: NA
CDR3 DNA: TGTGCCAGCAGCTTAGCGGGGGTGGAAGAGACCCAGTACTTC
CDR3 protein: CASSLAGVEETQYF

clone size: few
J gene: TRBJ1-6
V gene: TRBV6-5
D gene: NA
CDR3 DNA: TGTGCCAGCAGTTACTCGGTCCCCATTCTCCTCCACTTT
CDR3 protein: CASSYSVPILLHF

clone size: once
J gene: TRBJ2-7
V gene: TRBV21-1
D gene: NA
CDR3 DNA: TGTGCCAGCAGCAAAGTCCGGGGGGCAGGGCGGCACGAGCAGTACTTC
CDR3 protein: CASSKVRGAGRHEQYF

clone size: NA
J gene: TRBJ2-5
V gene: TRBV5-4
D gene: NA
CDR3 DNA: TGTGCCAGCAGGAAAGGCAGGGGGGAAGAGACCCAGTACTTC
CDR3 protein: CASRKGRGEETQYF

clone size: NA
J gene: TRBJ2-2
V gene: TRBV9
D gene: NA
CDR3 DNA: TGTGCCAGCAGCGTAGGAAACAGGATTATCACCGGGGAGCTGTTTTTT
CDR3 protein: CASSVGNRIITGELFF

clone size: NA
J gene: TRBJ2-7
V gene: TRBV2
D gene: TRBD1
CDR3 DNA: TGTGCCAGTTCTACGGGACAGGTCTACGAGCAGTACTTC
CDR3 protein: CASSTGQVYEQYF

clone size: NA
J gene: TRBJ1-2
V gene: TRBV5-4
D gene: TRBD1
CDR3 DNA: TGTGCCAGCAGCCTGGGACAGGGGTCGCATGGCTACACCTTC
CDR3 protein: CASSLGQGSHGYTF

clone size: NA
J gene: TRBJ2-1
V gene: TRBV10-3
D gene: TRBD2
CDR3 DNA: TGTGCCATCAGTATGACTAGCGGGAAGGAGGCCCTGGAGTTCTTC
CDR3 protein: CAISMTSGKEALEFF

clone size: NA
J gene: TRBJ2-5
V gene: TRBV4-1
D gene: NA
CDR3 DNA: TGCGCCAGCAGCCAACAGGGAGAGGGAGAGACCCAGTACTTC
CDR3 protein: CASSQQGEGETQYF

clone size: NA
J gene: TRBJ1-6
V gene: TRBV7-2
D gene: NA
CDR3 DNA: TGTGCCAGCAGCCTAAGTGGGCCAGAAATTCCGAATTCACCCCTCCACTTT
CDR3 protein: CASSLSGPEIPNSPLHF

clone size: NA
J gene: TRBJ1-5
V gene: TRBV30
D gene: TRBD1
CDR3 DNA: TGTGCCTGGAGTCTAGGAGGGGGCGGTCAGCCCCAGCATTTT
CDR3 protein: CAWSLGGGGQPQHF

clone size: NA
J gene: TRBJ2-5
V gene: TRBV9
D gene: NA
CDR3 DNA: TGTGCCAGCAATTCGGACGGGGGGCCCAAAGAGACCCAGTACTTC
CDR3 protein: CASNSDGGPKETQYF

clone size: NA
J gene: TRBJ1-6
V gene: TRBV27
D gene: TRBD1
CDR3 DNA: TGTGCCAGCCGCCCCGAGGGGGCCCATTCACCCCTCCACTTT
CDR3 protein: CASRPEGAHSPLHF

clone size: NA
J gene: TRBJ1-1
V gene: TRBV28
D gene: TRBD1
CDR3 DNA: TGTGCCAGCTGCACAGGGGGCGCGTCGGTGAACACTGAAGCTTTCTTT
CDR3 protein: CASCTGGASVNTEAFF

clone size: NA
J gene: TRBJ2-5
V gene: TRBV5-6
D gene: NA
CDR3 DNA: TGTGCCAGCAGTTTGTCCCGCGCGTTTATCAGGGGAGAGACCCAGTACTTC
CDR3 protein: CASSLSRAFIRGETQYF

clone size: NA
J gene: TRBJ2-7
V gene: TRBV30
D gene: TRBD1
CDR3 DNA: TGTGCCTGGAGTTTGACAGGGGGTGAGCAGTACTTC
CDR3 protein: CAWSLTGGEQYF

clone size: once
J gene: TRBJ2-4
V gene: TRBV2
D gene: NA
CDR3 DNA: TGTGCCAGCAGTGAAGAGGGGCGTCTAGCCAAAAACATTCAGTACTTC
CDR3 protein: CASSEEGRLAKNIQYF

clone size: NA
J gene: TRBJ1-2
V gene: TRBV7-9
D gene: TRBD1
CDR3 DNA: TGTGCCAGCAGCTTTGACAGGGCGAACAGTGGCTACACCTTC
CDR3 protein: CASSFDRANSGYTF

clone size: NA
J gene: TRBJ1-6
V gene: TRBV2
D gene: TRBD1
CDR3 DNA: TGTGCCAGCAGGGACAGGGAGAGATCACCCCTCCACTTT
CDR3 protein: CASRDRERSPLHF

clone size: NA
J gene: TRBJ1-2
V gene: TRBV28
D gene: TRBD1
CDR3 DNA: TGTGCCAGCAGTTTTCTGGTCTTTGGGACAGGGGATTTTAACTATGGCTACACCTTC
CDR3 protein: CASSFLVFGTGDFNYGYTF

clone size: NA
J gene: TRBJ1-2
V gene: TRBV25-1
D gene: NA
CDR3 DNA: TGTGCCAGCAGTGAACCGGGGGGAGGGGGCTACACCTTC
CDR3 protein: CASSEPGGGGYTF

clone size: NA
J gene: TRBJ2-1
V gene: TRBV6-1
D gene: TRBD2
CDR3 DNA: TGTGCCAGCAGTGAATTTAGCGGGGAGTACAATGAGCAGTTCTTC
CDR3 protein: CASSEFSGEYNEQFF

clone size: NA
J gene: TRBJ2-2
V gene: TRBV27
D gene: NA
CDR3 DNA: TGTGCCAGCAGTCCGCCCATGCCCTTAAGCGGGGAGCTGTTTTTT
CDR3 protein: CASSPPMPLSGELFF